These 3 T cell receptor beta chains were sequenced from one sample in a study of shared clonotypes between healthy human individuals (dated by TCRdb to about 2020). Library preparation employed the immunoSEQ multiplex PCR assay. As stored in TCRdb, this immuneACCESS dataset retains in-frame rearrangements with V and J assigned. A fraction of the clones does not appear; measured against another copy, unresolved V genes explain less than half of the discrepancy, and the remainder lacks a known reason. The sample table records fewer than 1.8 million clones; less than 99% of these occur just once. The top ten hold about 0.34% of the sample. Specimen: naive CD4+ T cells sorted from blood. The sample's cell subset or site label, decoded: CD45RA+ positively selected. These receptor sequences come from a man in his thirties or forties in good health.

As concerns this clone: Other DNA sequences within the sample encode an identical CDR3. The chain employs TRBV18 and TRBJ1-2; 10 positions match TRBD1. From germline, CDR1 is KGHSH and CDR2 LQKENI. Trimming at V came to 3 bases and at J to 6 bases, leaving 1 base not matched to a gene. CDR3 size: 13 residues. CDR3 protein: CASSPGQGNGYTF. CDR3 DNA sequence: TGTGCCAGCTCACCGGGACAGGGGAATGGCTACACCTTC.

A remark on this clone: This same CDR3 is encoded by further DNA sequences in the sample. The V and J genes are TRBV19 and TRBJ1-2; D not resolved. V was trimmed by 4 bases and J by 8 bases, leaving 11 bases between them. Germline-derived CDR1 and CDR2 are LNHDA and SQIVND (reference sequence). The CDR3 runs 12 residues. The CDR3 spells CASSTPGGGYTF. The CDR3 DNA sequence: TGTGCCAGTAGTACCCCGGGTGGCGGCTACACCTTC.

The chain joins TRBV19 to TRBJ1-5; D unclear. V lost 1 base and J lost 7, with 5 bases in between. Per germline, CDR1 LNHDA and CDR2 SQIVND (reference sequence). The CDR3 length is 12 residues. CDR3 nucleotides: TGTGCCAGTAGTATAGTAGCCCAGCCCCAGCATTTT. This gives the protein CASSIVAQPQHF. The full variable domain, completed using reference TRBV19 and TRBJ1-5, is DGGITQSPKYLFRKEGQNVTLSCEQNLNHDAMYWYRQDPGQGLRLIYYSQIVNDFQKGDIAEGYSVSREKKESFPLTVTSAQKNPTAFYLCASSIVAQPQHFGDGTRLSIL.